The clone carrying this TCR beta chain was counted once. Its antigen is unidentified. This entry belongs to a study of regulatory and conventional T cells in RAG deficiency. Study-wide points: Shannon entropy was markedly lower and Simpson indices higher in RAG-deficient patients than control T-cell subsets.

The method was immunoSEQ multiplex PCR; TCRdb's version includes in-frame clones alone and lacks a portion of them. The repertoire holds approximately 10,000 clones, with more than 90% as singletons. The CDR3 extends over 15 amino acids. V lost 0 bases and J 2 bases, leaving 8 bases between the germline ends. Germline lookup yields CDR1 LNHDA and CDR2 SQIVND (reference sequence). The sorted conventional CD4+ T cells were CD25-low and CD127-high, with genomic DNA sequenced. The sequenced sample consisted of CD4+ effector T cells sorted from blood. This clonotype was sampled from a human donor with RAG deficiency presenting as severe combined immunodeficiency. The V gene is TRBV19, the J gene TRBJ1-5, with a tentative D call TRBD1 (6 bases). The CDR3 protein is CASSIDGGGNQPQHF. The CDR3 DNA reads TGTGCCAGTAGTATAGACGGGGGCGGCAATCAGCCCCAGCATTTT.